The clone carrying this T cell receptor (beta chain) occurred once. The junction and the germline gene differ at one end; a read error may be behind it. The germline gives CDR1 KGHSH, CDR2 LQKENI. The CDR3 loop spans 16 amino acids. The Seattle patients, enrolled during active infection, were followed longitudinally. The data are from a study of blood T cell repertoires in COVID-19. In the authors' methods: Quantification of nucleated cells was approximated via reference gene primer amplification. Libraries were prepared by immunoSEQ multiplex PCR; TCRdb keeps only in-frame clonotypes and omits some of them. The V and J calls and clone size come from that table; D and trimming were worked out from the DNA. The table includes 170,000 or so clones, approximately 80% detected once.

The chain uses TRBV18 and TRBJ1-1; 8 positions agree with TRBD1. This receptor was taken from a woman aged 40 to 50 with COVID-19, enrolled during active disease. The sequenced material came from peripheral blood. In nucleotides, the CDR3 is TGTGCCAGCTCCCCACAGGGGGTGGGGGTACGCACTGAAGCTTTCTTT. Amino acids: CASSPQGVGVRTEAFF.